This T cell receptor (beta chain) was sequenced for a study of T-cell memory formation after mild COVID-19. Study-level background: For the most part, TCR clusters were specific to one donor. Study-wide results and caveats: Specificity for SARS-CoV-2 was not confirmed among the second-wave clones peaking on day 37. Clones that got smaller from day 15 to 85 had even CD4/CD8, while clones growing later tipped toward CD4+.

Ten or more counts support this clonotype. The target antigen is unknown. Constant-segment primers served in 5'RACE that generated TCR alpha and TCR beta cDNA libraries bearing sample barcodes and UMIs. TCRdb itself ran the 5' RACE reads through MiXCR, one entry per CDR3 protein. The table includes under 300,000 distinct CDR3 sequences, 8% to 10% detected once. The receptor was isolated from a man younger than 35 who had mild COVID-19 (a few samples of this study predate the infection). Cell type and time point are not known. Sample: PBMCs or a T cell subset sorted from them (not recorded which).

This CDR3 is CASSLVVGTNTGELFF. The CDR3 coding sequence is TGCGCCAGCAGCTTGGTGGTAGGAACCAACACCGGGGAGCTGTTTTTT. The chain recombines TRBV5-1 with TRBJ2-2; D is ambiguous. The CDR3 has 16 amino acids. V lost 0 bases and J lost 2, with 11 bases in between. Germline V lookup: CDR1 SGHRS, CDR2 YFSETQ. Variable domain in full (rest from reference TRBV5-1 and TRBJ2-2): KAGVTQTPRYLIKTRGQQVTLSCSPISGHRSVSWYQQTPGQGLQFLFEYFSETQRNKGNFPGRFSGRQFSNSRSEMNVSTLELGDSALYLCASSLVVGTNTGELFFGEGSRLTVL.